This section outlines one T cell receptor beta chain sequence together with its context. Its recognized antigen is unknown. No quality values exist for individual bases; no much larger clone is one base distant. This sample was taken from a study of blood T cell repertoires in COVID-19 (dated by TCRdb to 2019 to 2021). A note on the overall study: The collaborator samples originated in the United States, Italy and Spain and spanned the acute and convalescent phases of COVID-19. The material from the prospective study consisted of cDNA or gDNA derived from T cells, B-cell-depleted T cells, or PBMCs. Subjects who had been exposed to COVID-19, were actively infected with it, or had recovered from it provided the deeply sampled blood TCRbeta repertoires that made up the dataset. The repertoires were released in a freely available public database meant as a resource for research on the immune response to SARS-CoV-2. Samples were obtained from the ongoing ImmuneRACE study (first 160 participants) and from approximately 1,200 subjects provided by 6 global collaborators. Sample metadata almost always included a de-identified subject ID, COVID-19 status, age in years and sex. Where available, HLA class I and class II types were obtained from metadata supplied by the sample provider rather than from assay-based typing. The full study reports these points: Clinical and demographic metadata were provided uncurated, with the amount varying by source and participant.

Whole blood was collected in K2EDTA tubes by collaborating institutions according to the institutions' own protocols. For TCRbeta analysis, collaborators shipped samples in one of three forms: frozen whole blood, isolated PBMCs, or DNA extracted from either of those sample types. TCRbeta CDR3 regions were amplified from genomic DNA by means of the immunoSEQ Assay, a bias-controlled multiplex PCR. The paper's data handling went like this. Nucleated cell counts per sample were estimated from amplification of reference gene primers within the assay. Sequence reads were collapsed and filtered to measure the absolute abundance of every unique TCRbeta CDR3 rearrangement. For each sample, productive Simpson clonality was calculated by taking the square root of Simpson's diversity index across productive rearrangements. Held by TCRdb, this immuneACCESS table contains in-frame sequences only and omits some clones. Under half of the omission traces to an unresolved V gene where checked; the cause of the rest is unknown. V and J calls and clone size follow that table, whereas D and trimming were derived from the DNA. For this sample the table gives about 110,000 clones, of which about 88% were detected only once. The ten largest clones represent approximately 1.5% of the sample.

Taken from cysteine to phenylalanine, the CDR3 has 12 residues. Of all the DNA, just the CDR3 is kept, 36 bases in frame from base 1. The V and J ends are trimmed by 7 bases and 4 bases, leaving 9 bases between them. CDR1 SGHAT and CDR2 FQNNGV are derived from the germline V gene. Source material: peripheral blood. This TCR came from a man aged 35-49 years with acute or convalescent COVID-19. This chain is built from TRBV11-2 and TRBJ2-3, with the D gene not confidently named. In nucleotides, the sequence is TGTGCCAGCACCTCCCTCGCAGATACGCAGTATTTT. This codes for CASTSLADTQYF.